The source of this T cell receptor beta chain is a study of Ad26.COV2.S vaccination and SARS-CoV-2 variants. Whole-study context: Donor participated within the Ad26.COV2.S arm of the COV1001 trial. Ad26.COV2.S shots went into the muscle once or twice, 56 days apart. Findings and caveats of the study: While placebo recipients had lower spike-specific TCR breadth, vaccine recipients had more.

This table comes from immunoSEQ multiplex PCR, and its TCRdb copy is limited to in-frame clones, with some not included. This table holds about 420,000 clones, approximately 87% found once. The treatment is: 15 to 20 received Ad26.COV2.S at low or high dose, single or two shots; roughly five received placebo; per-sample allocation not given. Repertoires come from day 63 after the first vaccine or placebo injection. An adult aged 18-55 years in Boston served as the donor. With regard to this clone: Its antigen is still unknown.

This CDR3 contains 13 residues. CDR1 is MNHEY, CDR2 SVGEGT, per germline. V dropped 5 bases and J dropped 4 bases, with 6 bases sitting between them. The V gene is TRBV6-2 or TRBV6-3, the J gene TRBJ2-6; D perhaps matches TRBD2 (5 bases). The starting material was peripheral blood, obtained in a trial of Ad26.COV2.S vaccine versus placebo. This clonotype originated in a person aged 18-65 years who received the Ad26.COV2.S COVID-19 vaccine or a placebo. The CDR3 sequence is CASSRGGANVLTF. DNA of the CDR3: TGTGCCAGCAGTCGCGGGGGGGCCAACGTCCTGACTTTC.